Listed here are 7 T cell receptor beta chains from one sample, sequenced in a study of blood T cell repertoires in COVID-19. Measured with immunoSEQ multiplex PCR; TCRdb has only the in-frame clones, and not every one. The table lists 200,000 to 250,000 clones, more than 80% of them singletons. Sequencing was carried out using PBMCs or T cells enriched from blood (not recorded which). The source is a woman aged 40 to 49 with acute COVID-19.

CDR3 DNA sequence: TGTGCCAGCCTTGAAATAAGGGGGCTAGACGATGGCTACACCTTC. Its protein product is CASLEIRGLDDGYTF. The chain joins TRBV21-1 to TRBJ1-2; the DNA was not used to check the table's D call, TRBD1. TRBV21-1 is annotated as a pseudogene. The CDR3 is made up of 15 amino acids.

The chain has TRBV12-3 or TRBV12-4 and TRBJ1-2; 7 positions agree with TRBD1. The V and J ends lost 10 bases and 2 bases, in that order; junction bases with no gene match: 7. The CDR3 covers 13 residues. CDR3 region: CAISGTANYGYTF. As DNA, the CDR3 is TGTGCCATTTCTGGGACAGCCAACTATGGCTACACCTTC.

V is TRBV7-3 and J is TRBJ2-2, with 7 positions matching TRBD1. CDR1 is SGHTA and CDR2 is FQGTGA in the germline V gene. The CDR3 totals 15 residues. After removal of 2 bases from V and 5 bases from J, the junction contained 5 bases not matched to a gene. The CDR3 region has the DNA TGTGCCAGCAGCTTAGGGACAGTGAGGACCGGGGAGCTGTTTTTT. Protein: CASSLGTVRTGELFF.

This sequence joins TRBV10-2 and TRBJ1-2; D call uncertain. V was pared by 2 bases and J by 8 bases, with 9 bases between. Germline CDR1 reads WSHSY; CDR2 reads SAAADI. The CDR3 totals 12 residues. This CDR3 reads CASSESGWGYTF. CDR3 coding DNA: TGCGCCAGCAGTGAGAGCGGGTGGGGCTACACCTTC.

The chain recombines TRBV5-1 with TRBJ2-2, with 8 bases identical to TRBD1. V shed 0 bases, J shed 4 bases, and the junction held 11 bases outside the gene matches. The CDR3 has 18 amino acids. Germline loops: CDR1 SGHRS, CDR2 YFSETQ. The CDR3: CASSLGRGRGRPTGELFF. CDR3 nucleotide sequence: TGCGCCAGCAGCTTGGGTCGGGGCAGGGGGCGACCCACCGGGGAGCTGTTTTTT.

The chain joins TRBV27 to TRBJ2-2; 9 bases are a match to TRBD1. Trimming took 3 bases from V and 5 from J; bases not matched to a gene: 13. Germline CDR1 MNHEY, CDR2 SMNVEV (reference sequence). The CDR3 runs 18 residues. CDR3 bases: TGTGCCAGCAGTTTCGGCCTTTACAGGGGGCTCAGTACCGGGGAGCTGTTTTTT. Its translation is CASSFGLYRGLSTGELFF.

This sequence joins TRBV7-9 and TRBJ1-4; 10 nucleotides agree with TRBD1. The germline V gene has CDR1 SEHNR and CDR2 FQNEAQ (reference sequence). After removal of 8 bases from V and 5 bases from J, the junction contained 2 bases not matched to a gene. The CDR3 covers 13 residues. CDR3 bases: TGTGCCAGCTTGGGACAGGGGAATGAAAAACTGTTTTTT. This translates into CASLGQGNEKLFF.